This T cell receptor beta chain emerged from a study of blood T cell repertoires in COVID-19. Study details: Sources were T cells, B-cell-depleted T cells, or PBMCs; the material itself was cDNA or gDNA.

Original methodology: By means of reference gene primer amplification, nucleated cell counts were estimated. Libraries were prepared by immunoSEQ multiplex PCR; TCRdb keeps only in-frame clonotypes and omits some of them. V and J calls and clone size are copied from that table; D and trimming were computed from the DNA. Of 70,000 or so clones in the sample, around nine tenths were seen once. Germline values: CDR1 LGHDT, CDR2 YNNKEL (reference sequence). V was clipped by 3 bases and J by 7 bases, with 15 bases between them. CDR3 length: 14 residues. The chain has TRBV3-1 (or the pseudogene TRBV3-2) and TRBJ2-5, with D tentatively TRBD2 (5 bases). The origin of this receptor is a woman aged 55-69 years with acute or convalescent COVID-19. Sequenced sample: peripheral blood. In nucleotides, the CDR3 is TGTGCCAGCAGCCATGCCGGGGTCCTCGGGACCCAGTACTTC. Protein: CASSHAGVLGTQYF.